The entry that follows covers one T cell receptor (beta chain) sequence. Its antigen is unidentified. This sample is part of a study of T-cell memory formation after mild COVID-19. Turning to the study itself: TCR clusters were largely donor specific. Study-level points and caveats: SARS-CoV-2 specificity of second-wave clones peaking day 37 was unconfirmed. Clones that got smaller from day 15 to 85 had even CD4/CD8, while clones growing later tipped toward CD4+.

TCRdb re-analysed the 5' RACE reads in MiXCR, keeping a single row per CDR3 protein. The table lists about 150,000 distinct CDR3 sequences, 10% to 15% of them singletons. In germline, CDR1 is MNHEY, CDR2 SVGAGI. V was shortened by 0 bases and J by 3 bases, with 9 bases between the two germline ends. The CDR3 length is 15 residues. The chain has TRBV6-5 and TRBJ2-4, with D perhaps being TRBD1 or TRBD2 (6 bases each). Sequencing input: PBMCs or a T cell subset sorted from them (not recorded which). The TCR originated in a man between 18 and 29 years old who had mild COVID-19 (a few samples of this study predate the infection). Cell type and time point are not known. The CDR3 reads CASSYSKGGKNIQYF. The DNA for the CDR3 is TGTGCCAGCAGTTACTCGAAGGGGGGCAAAAACATTCAGTACTTC.